The T cell receptor (beta chain) under discussion was sequenced for a study of shared clonotypes between healthy human individuals. Naive CD8 cells comprised CD45RO-negative, CCR7-positively selected cells, excluding terminally differentiated effector memory CD45RA+ cells. The repertoire was sequenced with immunoSEQ multiplex PCR; TCRdb's copy has only in-frame clones and lacks some. The sample lists just over 2,000,000 clones, about 94% occurring once. V lost 4 bases and J lost 3; bases outside the gene matches: 11. This CDR3 comprises 16 residues. Germline-derived CDR1 and CDR2 are SGHVS and FQNEAQ.

Sequences were obtained from naive CD8+ T cells sorted from blood. The J gene is TRBJ2-5, the V gene TRBV7-8; 7 bases agree with TRBD2. The receptor comes from a young man in good health. Written as DNA, the CDR3 is TGTGCCAGCAGCTGGGCGGAGGTAGCGGGCGAAGAGACCCAGTACTTC. Translated: CASSWAEVAGEETQYF.